This T cell receptor (beta chain) was documented in a study of identical twins. This clonotype came up a few times. TCRdb reanalysed the 5' RACE reads using MiXCR and keeps one entry per CDR3 protein. The repertoire consists of roughly 700,000 distinct CDR3 sequences, with 8.5% to 9% occurring once and the leading ten covering 0.8% to 1%. V was clipped by 6 bases and J by 2 bases, with 14 bases between them. Germline CDR1 reads MNHNS; CDR2 reads SASEGT. CDR3 size: 14 residues. These data were also filed under a second study, of yellow fever vaccine responses in identical twins.

The sequence was obtained from a woman aged 18-29 years in good health. The rearrangement uses TRBV6-1 and TRBJ2-7, with TRBD1 as a possible D gene (5 bases). The sample was PBMCs. The CDR3 DNA reads TGTGCCAGCAGAAGCCAGGGATCTGCCTACGAGCAGTACTTC. It specifies CASRSQGSAYEQYF.